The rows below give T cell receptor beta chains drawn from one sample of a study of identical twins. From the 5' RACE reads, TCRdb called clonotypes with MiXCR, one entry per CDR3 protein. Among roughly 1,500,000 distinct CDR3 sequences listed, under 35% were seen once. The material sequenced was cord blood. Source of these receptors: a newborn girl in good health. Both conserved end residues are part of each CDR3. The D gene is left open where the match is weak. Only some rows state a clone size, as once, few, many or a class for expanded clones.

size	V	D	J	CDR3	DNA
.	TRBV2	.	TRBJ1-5	CASSVEGYSNQPQHF	TGTGCCAGCAGTGTAGAGGGGTATAGCAATCAGCCCCAGCATTTT
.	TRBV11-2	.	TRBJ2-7	CASSLASRFEAQYF	TGTGCCAGCAGCTTAGCATCCAGATTCGAGGCCCAGTACTTC
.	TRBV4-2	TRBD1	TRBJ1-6	CASSHLPRTGPSSYNSPLHF	TGTGCCAGCAGCCACCTACCGCGGACAGGGCCGAGCTCCTATAATTCACCCCTCCACTTT
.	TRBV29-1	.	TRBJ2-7	CSVDRYKYNEQYF	TGCAGCGTTGATCGGTACAAATACAATGAGCAGTACTTC
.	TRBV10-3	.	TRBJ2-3	CAISGGVTDTQYF	TGTGCCATCAGTGGGGGGGTCACAGATACGCAGTATTTT
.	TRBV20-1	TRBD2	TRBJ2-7	CSARKTSLSYEQYF	TGCAGTGCTAGAAAGACTAGCTTGTCCTACGAGCAGTACTTC
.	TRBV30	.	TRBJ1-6	CAWGGIGNSPPHF	TGTGCCTGGGGGGGCATAGGAAATTCACCCCCCCACTTT
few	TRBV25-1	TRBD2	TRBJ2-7	CASSANPSGSSYEQYF	TGTGCCAGCAGTGCTAACCCTAGCGGGAGCTCCTACGAGCAGTACTTC
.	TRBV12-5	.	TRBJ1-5	CASGSLNQPQHF	TGTGCTAGTGGTTCGCTTAATCAGCCCCAGCATTTT
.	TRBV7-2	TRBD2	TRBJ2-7	CASSLEAGVGNEQYF	TGTGCCAGCAGCTTAGAGGCGGGAGTGGGTAATGAGCAGTACTTC
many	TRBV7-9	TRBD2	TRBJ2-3	CASSSWTSGGDTQYF	TGTGCCAGCAGCTCCTGGACTAGCGGTGGAGATACGCAGTATTTT
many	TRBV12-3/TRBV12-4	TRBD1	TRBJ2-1	CASSGQGLVFQFF	TGTGCCAGCAGCGGACAGGGACTCGTATTCCAGTTCTTC
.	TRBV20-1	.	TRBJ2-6	CSASRGSYLDGANVLTF	TGCAGTGCTAGCCGGGGCAGTTACTTAGATGGGGCCAACGTCCTGACTTTC
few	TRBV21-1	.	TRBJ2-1	CAGPGNEQFF	TGTGCCGGCCCGGGGAATGAGCAGTTCTTC
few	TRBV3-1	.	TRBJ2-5	CASSRRGTSYQETQYF	TGTGCCAGCAGCCGCCGAGGGACATCGTACCAAGAGACCCAGTACTTC
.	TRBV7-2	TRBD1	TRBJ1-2	CASRGRTGGAKNYGYTF	TGTGCCAGCAGGGGACGGACAGGGGGCGCGAAGAACTATGGCTACACCTTC
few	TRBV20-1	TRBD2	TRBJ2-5	CSASSPSGGSYNEQYF	TGCAGTGCTAGTTCCCCCAGTGGCGGGAGCTACAATGAGCAGTACTTC
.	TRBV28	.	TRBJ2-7	CASSSPFGNYEQYF	TGTGCCAGCAGTTCTCCCTTCGGTAACTACGAGCAGTACTTC
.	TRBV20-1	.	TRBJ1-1	CSAPQGGTEAFF	TGCAGTGCTCCCCAAGGGGGCACTGAAGCTTTCTTT
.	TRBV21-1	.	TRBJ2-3	CASSKANERRAGGADTQYF	TGTGCCAGCAGCAAAGCGAACGAAAGAAGAGCGGGAGGCGCCGATACGCAGTATTTT
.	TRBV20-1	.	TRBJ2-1	CSASGEVNNEQFF	TGCAGTGCTAGCGGGGAGGTCAACAATGAGCAGTTCTTC
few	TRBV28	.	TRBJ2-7	CASSLEGRGRSSYEQYF	TGTGCCAGCAGTTTAGAGGGAAGGGGAAGGAGCTCCTACGAGCAGTACTTC
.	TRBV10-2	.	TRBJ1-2	CASSESRTAHGYTF	TGCGCCAGCAGTGAGTCTAGGACAGCCCATGGCTACACCTTC
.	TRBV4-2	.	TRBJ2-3	CASSLLPRSGTDTQYF	TGTGCCAGCAGCCTCCTCCCCCGAAGCGGCACAGATACGCAGTATTTT
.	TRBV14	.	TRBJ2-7	CASSQGAPRFGQYF	TGTGCCAGCAGCCAAGGAGCCCCCCGCTTCGGGCAGTACTTC
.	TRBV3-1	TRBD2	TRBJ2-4	CASSQLAGGPTIQYF	TGTGCCAGCAGCCAACTAGCGGGGGGGCCGACCATTCAGTACTTC
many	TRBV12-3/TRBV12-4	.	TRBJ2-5	CASSRQGGQETQYF	TGTGCCAGCAGCCGTCAGGGAGGCCAAGAGACCCAGTACTTC
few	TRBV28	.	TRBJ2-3	CASTPPGPLDTQYF	TGTGCCAGCACCCCCCCAGGGCCACTAGATACGCAGTATTTT
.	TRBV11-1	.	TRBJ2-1	CASSPGTPAAQNEQFF	TGTGCCAGCAGCCCAGGGACTCCGGCGGCCCAAAATGAGCAGTTCTTC
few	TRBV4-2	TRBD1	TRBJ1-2	CASSRRDSYGYTF	TGTGCCAGCAGCCGACGGGACAGCTATGGCTACACCTTC
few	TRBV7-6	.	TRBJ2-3	CASSLPGMSTDTQYF	TGTGCCAGCAGCTTGCCGGGTATGAGCACAGATACGCAGTATTTT
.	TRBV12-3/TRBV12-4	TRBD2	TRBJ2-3	CASSLTSGGVTDTQYF	TGTGCCAGCAGCCTCACTAGCGGGGGCGTCACAGATACGCAGTATTTT
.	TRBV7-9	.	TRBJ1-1	CASSLGGREGTEAFF	TGTGCCAGCAGCTTAGGGGGCAGGGAGGGCACTGAAGCTTTCTTT
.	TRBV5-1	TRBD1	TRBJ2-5	CASSSLDRDRKETQYF	TGCGCCAGCAGCTCCCTTGATCGGGACAGGAAAGAGACCCAGTACTTC
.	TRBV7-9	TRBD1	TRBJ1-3	CASSGGQAIESGNTIYF	TGTGCCAGCAGCGGGGGACAGGCCATCGAATCTGGAAACACCATATATTTT
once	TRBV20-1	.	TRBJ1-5	CSASKGGLNQPQHF	TGCAGTGCTAGCAAGGGGGGCCTAAATCAGCCCCAGCATTTT
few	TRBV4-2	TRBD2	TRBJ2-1	CASSHPTSGSEQFF	TGTGCCAGCAGCCACCCGACTAGCGGGAGTGAGCAGTTCTTC
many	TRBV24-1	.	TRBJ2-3	CATSDLRTRTDTQYF	TGTGCCACCAGTGATTTGAGGACCCGCACAGATACGCAGTATTTT
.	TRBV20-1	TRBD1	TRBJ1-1	CSARDGDRASTEAFF	TGCAGTGCTAGAGATGGCGACAGGGCAAGCACTGAAGCTTTCTTT
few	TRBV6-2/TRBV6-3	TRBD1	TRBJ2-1	CASSMTGGYAEQFF	TGTGCCAGCAGTATGACAGGGGGCTATGCTGAGCAGTTCTTC
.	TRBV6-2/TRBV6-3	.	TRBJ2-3	CTSQAGSTDTQYF	TGTACCAGCCAGGCGGGGTCCACAGATACGCAGTATTTT
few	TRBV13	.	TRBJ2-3	CASGFPSRYYTTDTQYF	TGTGCCAGCGGATTCCCCTCACGGTACTATACCACAGATACGCAGTATTTT
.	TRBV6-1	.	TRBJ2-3	CASRNQGLSTDTQYF	TGTGCCAGCAGGAATCAGGGGCTTAGCACAGATACGCAGTATTTT
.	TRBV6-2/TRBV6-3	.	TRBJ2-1	CASSYWWYNNEQFF	TGTGCCAGCAGTTACTGGTGGTACAACAATGAGCAGTTCTTC
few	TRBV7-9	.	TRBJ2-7	CASSSTSLGYEQYF	TGTGCCAGCAGCTCGACTTCCCTCGGTTACGAGCAGTACTTC
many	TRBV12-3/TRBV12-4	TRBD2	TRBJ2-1	CASRGLAYLYNEQFF	TGTGCCAGCAGGGGACTAGCCTACCTTTACAATGAGCAGTTCTTC
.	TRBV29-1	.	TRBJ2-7	CSVALTSGVYEQYF	TGCAGCGTCGCCTTGACTAGTGGGGTCTACGAGCAGTACTTC
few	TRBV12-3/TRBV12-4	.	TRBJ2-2	CASSLTLSGELFF	TGTGCCAGCAGTTTAACCCTAAGCGGGGAGCTGTTTTTT
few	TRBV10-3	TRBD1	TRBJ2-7	CAISDRTGVEQYF	TGTGCCATCAGTGACCGGACAGGGGTCGAGCAGTACTTC
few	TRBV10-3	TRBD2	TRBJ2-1	CAISEISLLAFNEQFF	TGTGCCATCAGTGAGATCTCCTTACTAGCGTTCAATGAGCAGTTCTTC
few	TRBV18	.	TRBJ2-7	CASSPRGSLSYEQYF	TGTGCCAGCTCACCGCGGGGATCCCTCTCCTACGAGCAGTACTTC
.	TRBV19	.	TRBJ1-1	CASSIAGGAEAFF	TGTGCCAGTAGTATAGCGGGCGGCGCTGAAGCTTTCTTT
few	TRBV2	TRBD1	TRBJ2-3	CASSPGQGALGGITDTQYF	TGTGCCAGCAGTCCGGGACAGGGGGCGCTTGGCGGGATCACAGATACGCAGTATTTT
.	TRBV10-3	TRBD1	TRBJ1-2	CAISGLRGRNGYTF	TGTGCCATCAGTGGCCTCAGGGGGAGGAATGGCTACACCTTC
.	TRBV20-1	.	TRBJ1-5	CSARGGARSQPQHF	TGCAGTGCTAGAGGCGGGGCTCGATCCCAGCCCCAGCATTTT